The clone carrying this T cell receptor beta chain was counted a single time. What it binds is not known. These data are taken from a study of somatic mutations in cytotoxic T cells in rheumatoid arthritis. Study summary: Patient blood was drawn as 30 ml EDTA; the draw came right after diagnosis and before any treatment. Study results and limitations: Rising age went with increasing CD8+ clonality in rheumatoid arthritis patients; healthy controls showed no such increase.

The CDR3 is 15 amino acids. Trimming took 2 bases from V and 7 from J; bases not matched to a gene: 8. Germline V gives CDR1 SGHRS, CDR2 YFSETQ. Repertoires were generated with immunoSEQ multiplex PCR, while TCRdb's copy carries only in-frame clones and drops some. The table records over 15,000 clones, approximately 71% of them present only once. Material: CD8+ T cells sorted from blood. The chain is built from TRBV5-1 and TRBJ2-7, with 11 bases identical to TRBD1. This sequence was found in an adult with rheumatoid arthritis. DNA of the CDR3: TGCGCCAGCAGCTTTAAGGGACAGGGGGTAGGGGAGCAGTACTTC. Its protein product is CASSFKGQGVGEQYF.